This passage covers 7 T cell receptor beta chains from one sample sequenced in a study of T cell responses to AZD1222 COVID-19 vaccine (dated by TCRdb to about 2021). The time point label of this sample denotes: baseline before first vaccination. Libraries came from the immunoSEQ multiplex PCR assay. What TCRdb holds here is the immuneACCESS table cut down to in-frame rearrangements. Part of the clones is not present; checked against another copy, under half of the missing clones reflect an unresolved V gene, and the others are unexplained. Here the sample has roughly 150,000 clones; approximately 90% occur a single time. About 2% of the sample goes to the ten largest clones. The material was peripheral blood, obtained on day 0 of AZD1222 vaccination. Source of these receptors: an adult in good health.

The chain links TRBV5-6 to TRBJ1-5; D remains unclear. V lost 3 bases to trimming and J lost 4 bases, with 8 bases between them. Looked up from germline, CDR1 is SGHDT and CDR2 is YYEEEE. This CDR3 is 13 amino acids long. The CDR3 bases are TGTGCCAGCAGCTACAGTCAGAATCAGCCCCAGCATTTT. This sequence encodes CASSYSQNQPQHF.

The chain couples TRBV7-2 to TRBJ1-2; 7 positions match TRBD1. This CDR3 is built from 18 residues. V gave up 1 base and J gave up 4 bases; unmatched junction bases: 15. The germline V gene encodes CDR1 SGHTA and CDR2 FQGNSA. The CDR3 loop is CASSLVFKMTGKSYGYTF. CDR3 DNA: TGTGCCAGCAGCTTAGTATTTAAAATGACAGGGAAGAGCTATGGCTACACCTTC.

This clone turned up a few times. The gene calls are TRBV9 and TRBJ2-7, with 14 bases that match TRBD2. The germline V gene encodes CDR1 SGDLS and CDR2 YYNGEE. The CDR3 spans 13 residues. Trimming took 7 bases from V and 7 from J; bases not matched to a gene: 4. CDR3 bases: TGTGCCAGCTCGACTAGCGGGAGGGATGAGCAGTACTTC. Amino acid sequence: CASSTSGRDEQYF. Combining the CDR3 with reference TRBV9 and TRBJ2-7 gives the whole variable domain DSGVTQTPKHLITATGQRVTLRCSPRSGDLSVYWYQQSLDQGLQFLIQYYNGEERAKGNILERFSAQQFPDLHSELNLSSLELGDSALYFCASSTSGRDEQYFGPGTRLTVT.

As DNA, the CDR3 is TGTGCCAGCAGCTTAGGGGATCTAGCGGGGCGGGAGTATTACAATGAGCAGTTCTTC. This sequence encodes CASSLGDLAGREYYNEQFF. The V gene is TRBV5-6, the J gene TRBJ2-1, with 9 bases identical to TRBD2. CDR1 SGHDT and CDR2 YYEEEE come from the germline V gene. The CDR3 has 19 amino acids. V trimming: 2 bases; J trimming: 4 bases; junction bases outside the gene matches: 16. Drawing the rest from reference TRBV5-6 and TRBJ2-1, the complete variable domain is DAGVTQSPTHLIKTRGQQVTLRCSPKSGHDTVSWYQQALGQGPQFIFQYYEEEERQRGNFPDRFSGHQFPNYSSELNVNALLLGDSALYLCASSLGDLAGREYYNEQFFGPGTRLTVL.

This rearrangement joins TRBV28 to TRBJ1-1; D is undetermined. V lost 6 bases and J lost 11, with 19 bases in between. Germline V gene lookup returns CDR1 MDHEN and CDR2 SYDVKM. The CDR3 loop spans 13 amino acids. The CDR3 DNA is TGTGCCAGCAGCCTCGACCCCCGGTTGAAGGCTTTCTTT. As protein: CASSLDPRLKAFF.

The J gene is TRBJ2-2, the V gene TRBV6-5; TRBD2 matches 9 bases. Trimming cost V 9 bases and J 7 bases; bases outside gene matches: 12. The CDR3 spans 15 residues. Germline V gene lookup returns CDR1 MNHEY and CDR2 SVGAGI. The CDR3 region has the DNA TGTGCCAGACCTATAGCGGGAGAAAGAAACGGGGAGCTGTTTTTT. Translation: CARPIAGERNGELFF.

The V gene is TRBV9, the J gene TRBJ1-1, with 8 bases that match TRBD1. The CDR3 extends over 15 amino acids. Germline CDR1 reads SGDLS; CDR2 reads YYNGEE. With 2 bases clipped from V and 0 bases from J, the junction kept 3 bases outside the gene matches. The CDR3 loop reads CASSVAGGLNTEAFF. For the CDR3, the DNA is TGTGCCAGCAGCGTCGCAGGGGGCCTGAACACTGAAGCTTTCTTT.